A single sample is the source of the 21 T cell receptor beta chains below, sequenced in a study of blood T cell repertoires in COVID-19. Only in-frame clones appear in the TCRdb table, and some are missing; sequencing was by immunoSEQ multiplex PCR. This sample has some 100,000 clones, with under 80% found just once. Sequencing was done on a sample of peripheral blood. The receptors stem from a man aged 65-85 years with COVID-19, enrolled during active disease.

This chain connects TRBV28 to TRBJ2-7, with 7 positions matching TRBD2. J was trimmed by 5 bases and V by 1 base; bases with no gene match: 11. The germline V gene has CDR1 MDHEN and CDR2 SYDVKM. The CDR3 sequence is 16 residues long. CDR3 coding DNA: TGTGCCAGCAGTTTATCGTTTACTAGCGTAGCCAACGAGCAGTACTTC. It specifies CASSLSFTSVANEQYF.

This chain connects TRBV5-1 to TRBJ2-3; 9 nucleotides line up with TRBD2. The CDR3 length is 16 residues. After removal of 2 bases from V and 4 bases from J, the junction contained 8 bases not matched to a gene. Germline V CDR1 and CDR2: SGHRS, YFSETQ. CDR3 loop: CASSFDLAGVSDTQYF. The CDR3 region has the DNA TGCGCCAGCAGCTTCGACTTAGCGGGAGTATCAGATACGCAGTATTTT.

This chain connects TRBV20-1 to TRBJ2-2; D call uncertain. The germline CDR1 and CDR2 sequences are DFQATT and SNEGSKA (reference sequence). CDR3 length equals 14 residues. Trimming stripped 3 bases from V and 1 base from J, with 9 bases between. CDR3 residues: CSASPTLNTGELFF. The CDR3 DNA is TGCAGTGCTAGTCCGACTCTGAACACCGGGGAGCTGTTTTTT.

CDR3 region: CASSLGFYGYTF. CDR3 coding DNA: TGTGCCAGCAGCCTCGGGTTCTATGGCTACACCTTC. The genes are TRBV28 and TRBJ1-2; D is undetermined. Germline V gene lookup returns CDR1 MDHEN and CDR2 SYDVKM. V gave up 6 bases and J gave up 4 bases, with 9 bases separating them. The CDR3 extends over 12 amino acids.

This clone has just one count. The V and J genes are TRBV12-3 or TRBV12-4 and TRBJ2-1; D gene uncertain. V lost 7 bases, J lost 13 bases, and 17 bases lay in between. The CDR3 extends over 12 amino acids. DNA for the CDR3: TGTGCCAGCACCACCCAGCGCCTTCCTCAGTTCTTC. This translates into CASTTQRLPQFF.

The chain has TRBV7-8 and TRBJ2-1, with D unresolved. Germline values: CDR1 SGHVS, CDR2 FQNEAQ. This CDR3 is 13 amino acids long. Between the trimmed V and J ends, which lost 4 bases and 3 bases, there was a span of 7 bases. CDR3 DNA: TGTGCCAGCAGCTCCCAAATCTACAATGAGCAGTTCTTC. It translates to CASSSQIYNEQFF.

The CDR3 sequence: CASSPSDEQFF. The CDR3 region has the DNA TGTGCCAGCTCACCCAGCGATGAGCAGTTCTTC. The chain carries TRBV18 and TRBJ2-1; D unresolved. The germline V and J ends were trimmed by 3 bases and 8 bases, with 5 bases remaining between them. The CDR3 length is 11 residues. Germline values: CDR1 KGHSH, CDR2 LQKENI. Variable domain in full (rest from reference TRBV18 and TRBJ2-1): NAGVMQNPRHLVRRRGQEARLRCSPMKGHSHVYWYRQLPEEGLKFMVYLQKENIIDESGMPKERFSAEFPKEGPSILRIQQVVRGDSAAYFCASSPSDEQFFGPGTRLTVL.

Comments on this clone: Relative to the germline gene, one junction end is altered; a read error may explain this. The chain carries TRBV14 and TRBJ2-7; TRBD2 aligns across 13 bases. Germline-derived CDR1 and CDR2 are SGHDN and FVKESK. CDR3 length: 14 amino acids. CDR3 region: CASSQGLAGPPPSF. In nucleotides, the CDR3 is TGTGCCAGCAGCCAGGGACTAGCGGGGCCCCCCCCGTCCTTC. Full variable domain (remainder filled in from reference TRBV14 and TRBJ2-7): EAGVTQFPSHSVIEKGQTVTLRCDPISGHDNLYWYRRVMGKEIKFLLHFVKESKQDESGMPNNRFLAERTGGTYSTLKVQPAELEDSGVYFCASSQGLAGPPPSFGPGTRLTVT.

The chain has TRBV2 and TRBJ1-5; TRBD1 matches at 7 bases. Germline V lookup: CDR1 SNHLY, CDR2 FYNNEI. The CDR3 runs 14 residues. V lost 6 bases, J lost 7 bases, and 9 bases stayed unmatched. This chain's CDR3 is CASSLPQGTQPQHF. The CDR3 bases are TGTGCCAGCAGCCTACCACAGGGGACCCAGCCCCAGCATTTT.

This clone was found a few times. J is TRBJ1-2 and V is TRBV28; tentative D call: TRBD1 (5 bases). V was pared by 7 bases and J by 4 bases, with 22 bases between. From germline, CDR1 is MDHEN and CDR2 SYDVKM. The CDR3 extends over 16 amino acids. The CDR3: CASTSLSGGVVYGYTF. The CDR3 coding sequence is TGTGCCAGCACTTCCCTCTCGGGGGGGGTCGTCTATGGCTACACCTTC.

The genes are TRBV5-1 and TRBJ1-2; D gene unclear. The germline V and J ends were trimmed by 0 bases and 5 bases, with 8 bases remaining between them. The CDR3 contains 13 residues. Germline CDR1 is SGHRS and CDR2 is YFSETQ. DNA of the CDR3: TGCGCCAGCAGCTTGGAACAGAATTATGGCTACACCTTC. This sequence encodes CASSLEQNYGYTF.

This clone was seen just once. The CDR3 coding sequence is TGTGCCAGTAGTCGTCCTACAGGGAGCCCGAATGAAAAACTGTTTTTT. It codes for CASSRPTGSPNEKLFF. The rearrangement uses TRBV19 and TRBJ1-4; the D gene is possibly TRBD1 (6 bases). V dropped 5 bases and J dropped 5 bases, with 18 bases sitting between them. The V gene's germline CDR1 is LNHDA and CDR2 SQIVND (reference sequence). The CDR3 contains 16 residues.

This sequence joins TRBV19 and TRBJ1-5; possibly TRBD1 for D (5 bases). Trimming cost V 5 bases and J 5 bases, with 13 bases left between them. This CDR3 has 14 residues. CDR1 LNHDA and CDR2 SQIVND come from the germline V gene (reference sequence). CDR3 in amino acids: CASSVGGYDQPQHF. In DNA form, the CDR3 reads TGTGCCAGTAGTGTGGGGGGATACGATCAGCCCCAGCATTTT.

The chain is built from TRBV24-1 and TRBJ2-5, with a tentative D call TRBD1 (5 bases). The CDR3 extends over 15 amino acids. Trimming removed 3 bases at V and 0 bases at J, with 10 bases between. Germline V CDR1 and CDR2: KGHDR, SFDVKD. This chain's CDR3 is CATSDPTANQETQYF. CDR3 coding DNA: TGTGCCACCAGTGATCCGACAGCAAACCAAGAGACCCAGTACTTC.

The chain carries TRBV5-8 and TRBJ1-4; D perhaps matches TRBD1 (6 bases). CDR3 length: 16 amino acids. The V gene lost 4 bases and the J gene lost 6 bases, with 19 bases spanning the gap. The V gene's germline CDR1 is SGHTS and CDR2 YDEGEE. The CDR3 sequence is CASSPGQIYVDEKLFF. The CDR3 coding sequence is TGTGCCAGCAGCCCCGGACAGATCTACGTAGATGAAAAACTGTTTTTT.

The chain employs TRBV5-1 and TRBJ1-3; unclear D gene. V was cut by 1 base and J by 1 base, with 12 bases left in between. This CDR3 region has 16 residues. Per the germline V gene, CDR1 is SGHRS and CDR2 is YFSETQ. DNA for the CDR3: TGCGCCAGCAGCTTGCAGCTCCAGGTGTCTGGAAACACCATATATTTT. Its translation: CASSLQLQVSGNTIYF.

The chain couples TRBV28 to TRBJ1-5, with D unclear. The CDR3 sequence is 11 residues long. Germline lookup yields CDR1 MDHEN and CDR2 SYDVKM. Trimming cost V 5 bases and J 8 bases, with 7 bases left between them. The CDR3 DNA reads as TGTGCCAGCAGTCTCGGTAAGCCCCAGCATTTT. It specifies CASSLGKPQHF.

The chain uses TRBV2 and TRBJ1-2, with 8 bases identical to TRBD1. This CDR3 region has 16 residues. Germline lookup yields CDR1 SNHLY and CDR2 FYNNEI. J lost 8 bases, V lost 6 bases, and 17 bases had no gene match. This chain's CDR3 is CASSPFTGGQDSGYTF. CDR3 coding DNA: TGTGCCAGCAGCCCTTTTACCGGGGGACAGGATAGCGGCTACACCTTC. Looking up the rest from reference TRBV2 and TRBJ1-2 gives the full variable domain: EPEVTQTPSHQVTQMGQEVILRCVPISNHLYFYWYRQILGQKVEFLVSFYNNEISEKSEIFDDQFSVERPDGSNFTLKIRSTKLEDSAMYFCASSPFTGGQDSGYTFGSGTRLTVV.

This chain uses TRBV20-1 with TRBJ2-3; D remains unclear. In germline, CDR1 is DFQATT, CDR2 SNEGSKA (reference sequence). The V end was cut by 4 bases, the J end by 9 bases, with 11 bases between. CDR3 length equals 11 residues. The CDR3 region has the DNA TGCAGTGCTAATAATCGGTCGACGCAGTATTTT. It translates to CSANNRSTQYF.

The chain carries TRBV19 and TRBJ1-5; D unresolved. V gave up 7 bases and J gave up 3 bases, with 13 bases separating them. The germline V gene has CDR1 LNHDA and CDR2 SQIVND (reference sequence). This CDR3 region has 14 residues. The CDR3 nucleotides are TGTGCCAGTAAGGATCTACAGCTCAATCAGCCCCAGCATTTT. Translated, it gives CASKDLQLNQPQHF.

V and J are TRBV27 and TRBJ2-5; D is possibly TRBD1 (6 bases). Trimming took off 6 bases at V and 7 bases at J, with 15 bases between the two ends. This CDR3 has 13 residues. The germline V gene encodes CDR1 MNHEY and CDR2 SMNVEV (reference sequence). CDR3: CASRPQGTGTQYF. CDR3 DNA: TGTGCCAGCAGGCCACAGGGAACGGGGACCCAGTACTTC.